The clone carrying this TCR beta chain came up a few times. The antigen is undetermined. This entry is derived from a study of T-cell memory formation after mild COVID-19. On the study more broadly: TCR clusters showed largely donor specificity. Broader study findings: Contracting clones, day 15 to 85, had balanced CD4/CD8, and later expanders favored CD4+. CD4+ clones that contracted lay mainly in CM and EM; CD8+ ones lay in EMRA.

This CDR3 region has 12 residues. Germline loops: CDR1 DFQATT, CDR2 SNEGSKA (reference sequence). V gave up 2 bases and J gave up 6 bases, with 11 bases separating them. UMIs and sample barcodes were carried by the TCR alpha and TCR beta cDNA libraries that 5'RACE produced using constant-segment primers. From the 5' RACE reads, TCRdb called clonotypes with MiXCR, one entry per CDR3 protein. This table holds about 240,000 distinct CDR3 sequences, roughly 9.4% found once. The specimen was PBMCs or a T cell subset sorted from them (not recorded which). This TCR was recovered from a man in his late teens or twenties who had mild COVID-19 (a few samples of this study predate the infection). Cell type and time point are not known. The rearrangement links TRBV20-1 to TRBJ2-7; no clear D. The CDR3 protein is CSARWQEREQYF. In DNA, the CDR3 is TGCAGTGCTAGATGGCAGGAACGCGAGCAGTACTTC.